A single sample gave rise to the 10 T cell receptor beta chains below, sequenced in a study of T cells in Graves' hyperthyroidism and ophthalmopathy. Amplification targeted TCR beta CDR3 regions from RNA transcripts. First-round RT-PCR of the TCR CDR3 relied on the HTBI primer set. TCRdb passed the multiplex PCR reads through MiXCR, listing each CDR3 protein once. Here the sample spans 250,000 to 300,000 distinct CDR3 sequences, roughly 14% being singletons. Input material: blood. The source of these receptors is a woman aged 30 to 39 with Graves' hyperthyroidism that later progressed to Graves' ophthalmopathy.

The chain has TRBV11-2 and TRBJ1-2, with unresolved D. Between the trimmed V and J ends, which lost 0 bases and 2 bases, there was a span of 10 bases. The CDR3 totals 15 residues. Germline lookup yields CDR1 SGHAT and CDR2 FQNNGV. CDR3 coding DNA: TGTGCCAGCAGCTTAGATCGGATCTCAAACTATGGCTACACCTTC. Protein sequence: CASSLDRISNYGYTF.

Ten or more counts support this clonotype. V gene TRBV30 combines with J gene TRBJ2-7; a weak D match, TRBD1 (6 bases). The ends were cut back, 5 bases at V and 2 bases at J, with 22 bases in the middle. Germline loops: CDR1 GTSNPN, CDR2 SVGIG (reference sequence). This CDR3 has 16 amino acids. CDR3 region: CAWAKTGQARPYEQYF. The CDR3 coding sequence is TGTGCCTGGGCAAAAACGGGACAAGCAAGGCCCTACGAGCAGTACTTC.

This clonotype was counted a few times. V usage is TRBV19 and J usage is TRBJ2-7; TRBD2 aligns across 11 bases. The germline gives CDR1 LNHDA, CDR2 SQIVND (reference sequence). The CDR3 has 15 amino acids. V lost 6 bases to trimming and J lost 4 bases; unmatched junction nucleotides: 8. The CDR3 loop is CASSPIAGGSYEQYF. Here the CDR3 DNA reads TGTGCCAGTAGCCCCATAGCGGGAGGGAGTTACGAGCAGTACTTC.

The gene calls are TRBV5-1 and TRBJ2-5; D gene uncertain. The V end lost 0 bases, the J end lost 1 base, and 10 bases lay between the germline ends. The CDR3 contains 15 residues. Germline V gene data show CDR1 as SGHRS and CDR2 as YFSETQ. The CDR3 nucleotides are TGCGCCAGCAGCTTGGTGGTAGGGTCCCAAGAGACCCAGTACTTC. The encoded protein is CASSLVVGSQETQYF.

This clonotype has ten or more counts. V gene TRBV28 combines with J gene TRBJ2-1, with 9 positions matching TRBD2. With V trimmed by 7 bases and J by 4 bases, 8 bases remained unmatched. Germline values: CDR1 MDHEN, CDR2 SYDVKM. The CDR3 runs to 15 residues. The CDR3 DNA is TGTGCCAGCATCTCTAGCGGGGAGGGTTACAATGAGCAGTTCTTC. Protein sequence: CASISSGEGYNEQFF.

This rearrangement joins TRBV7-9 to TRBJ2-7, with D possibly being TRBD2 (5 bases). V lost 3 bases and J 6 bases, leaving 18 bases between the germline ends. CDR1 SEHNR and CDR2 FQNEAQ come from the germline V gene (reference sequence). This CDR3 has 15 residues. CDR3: CASSFLEAGEGEQYF. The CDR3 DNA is TGTGCCAGCAGCTTCCTCGAGGCGGGCGAGGGCGAGCAGTACTTC.

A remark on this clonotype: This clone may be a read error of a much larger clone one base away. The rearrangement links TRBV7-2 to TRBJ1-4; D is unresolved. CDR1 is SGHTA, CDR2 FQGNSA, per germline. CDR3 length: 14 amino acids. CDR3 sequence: CVSSTPELYQKLFF. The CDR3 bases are TGTGTCAGCAGCACTCCGGAACTCTACCAAAAACTGTTTTTT.

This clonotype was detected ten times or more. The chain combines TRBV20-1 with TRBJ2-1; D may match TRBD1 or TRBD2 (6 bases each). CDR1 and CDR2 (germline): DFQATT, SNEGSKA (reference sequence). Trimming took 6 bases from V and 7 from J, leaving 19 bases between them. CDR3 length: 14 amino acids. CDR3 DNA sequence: TGCAGTGCCCCCTTCCGGGGGCTCGGAAATGAGCAGTTCTTC. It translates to CSAPFRGLGNEQFF.

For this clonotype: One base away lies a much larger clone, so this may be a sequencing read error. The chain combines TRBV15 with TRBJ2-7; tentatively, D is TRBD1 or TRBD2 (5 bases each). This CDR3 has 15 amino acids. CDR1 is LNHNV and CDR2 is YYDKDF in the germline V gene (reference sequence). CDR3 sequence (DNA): TGTGCCGCCAGCGGACTGACAGAAGAATCCTACGAGCAGTACTTC. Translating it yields CAASGLTEESYEQYF.

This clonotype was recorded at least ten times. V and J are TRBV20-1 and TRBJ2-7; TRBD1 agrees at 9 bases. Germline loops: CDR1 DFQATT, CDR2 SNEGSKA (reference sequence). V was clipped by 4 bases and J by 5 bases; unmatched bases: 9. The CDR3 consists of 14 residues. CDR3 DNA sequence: TGCAGTGCTACGGCCGGGACAGGGATCCACGAGCAGTACTTC. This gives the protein CSATAGTGIHEQYF.